The table lists the clone carrying this T cell receptor beta chain with a few counts. What it recognizes is unknown. Produced via immunoSEQ multiplex PCR; TCRdb's table is partial and in-frame only. The sample holds 25,000 to 35,000 clones, 60% to 85% seen once. This entry comes from a study of graft-versus-host responses after intestinal transplantation. Study overall: Multivisceral, liver-intestinal, or isolated intestinal transplants were performed in recipients.

Grafts had their tissue processed, releasing intraepithelial and lamina propria lymphocytes. The study, taken as a whole, reports: Some GvH clones were seen earlier in gut or blood, suggesting intestinal origin.

The CDR3 has 17 amino acids. The trim removed 4 bases at V and 2 bases at J, leaving 14 bases unmatched. CDR1 is SNHLY, CDR2 FYNNEI, per germline. The sample in question was ileum tissue, obtained 98 days after intestinal transplantation. This chain connects TRBV2 to TRBJ2-7; 7 nucleotides match TRBD1. This sequence was found in a human patient who received an intestinal transplant, so some T cells may come from the graft donor. The CDR3 sequence: CASSVSLEGAEAYEQYF. CDR3 coding DNA: TGTGCCAGCAGTGTAAGTCTTGAGGGGGCAGAGGCCTACGAGCAGTACTTC.